A selection of T cell receptor beta chains follows, all from one sample in a study of T cells expressing NK-cell markers. From its re-call of the 5' RACE reads, TCRdb lists each CDR3 protein once, without DNA. The table counts 550,000 or so distinct CDR3 sequences; approximately 3.6% lies in the top ten. Sequenced: blood T cells: a sorted CD56 or NKG2C T cell subset, CD4+ or CD8+ T cells, or bulk PBMC T cells (not recorded which). These receptors all come from a man aged 18-30 years in good health. The CDR3 runs from the conserved cysteine through the conserved F or W.

V: TRBV10-3; J: TRBJ1-5; CDR3: CATQGGGSQPQHF
V: TRBV11-2; J: TRBJ2-7; CDR3: CASSLGTGGLGEQYF
V: TRBV7-9; J: TRBJ2-7; CDR3: CASSQTGDGSYEQYF
V: TRBV4-1; J: TRBJ2-1; CDR3: CASSQRQANEQFF
V: TRBV7-3; J: TRBJ2-7; CDR3: CASSLGAGVGYEQYF
V: TRBV29-1; J: TRBJ2-1; CDR3: CSVTRGVTNEQFF
V: TRBV7-3; J: TRBJ2-1; CDR3: CASSRSDNEQFF
V: TRBV7-2; J: TRBJ2-3; CDR3: CASTAGGTDTQYF
V: TRBV7-9; J: TRBJ2-7; CDR3: CASSSPGLAGYEQYF
V: TRBV4-3; J: TRBJ2-3; CDR3: CASSQGGGRAVDTQYF
V: TRBV10-3; J: TRBJ2-2; CDR3: CAISEGGALGDTGELFF
V: TRBV27; J: TRBJ2-7; CDR3: CASSFLQVSGDSYEQYF
V: TRBV30; J: TRBJ2-3; CDR3: CAWSVLASGDTQYF
V: TRBV24-1; J: TRBJ2-3; CDR3: CATSDPSPGTSSTDTQYF
V: TRBV7-3; J: TRBJ1-6; CDR3: CASSRVDNSPLHF
V: TRBV18; J: TRBJ2-7; CDR3: CASSQEEIYEQYF
V: TRBV12-3/TRBV12-4; J: TRBJ2-1; CDR3: CASSSGIGASVNEQFF
V: TRBV24-1; J: TRBJ2-5; CDR3: CATRQTVPVQETQYF
V: TRBV7-2; J: TRBJ2-3; CDR3: CASSLRGREGDTQYF
V: TRBV5-1; J: TRBJ2-1; CDR3: CASSLDSLAASYNEQFF
V: TRBV6-5; J: TRBJ2-7; CDR3: CASSYSGRFSYEQYF
V: TRBV5-1; J: TRBJ2-4; CDR3: CASSLLTGIAKNIQYF
V: TRBV15; J: TRBJ2-2; CDR3: CATSSVGRTTGELFF
V: TRBV5-5; J: TRBJ2-2; CDR3: CASSFRPGQGTGELFF
V: TRBV7-8; J: TRBJ2-1; CDR3: CASSPKRERGNEQFF
V: TRBV5-1; J: TRBJ2-7; CDR3: CASSFRETGYEQYF
V: TRBV20-1; J: TRBJ2-3; CDR3: CSARGAGDWGTQYF
V: TRBV7-9; J: TRBJ2-1; CDR3: CASSSSGLAGIGEFF
V: TRBV4-2; J: TRBJ2-2; CDR3: CASSQAGQGYTGELFF
V: TRBV6-1; J: TRBJ2-2; CDR3: CASSQYRGKRTGELFF
V: TRBV6-2/TRBV6-3; J: TRBJ2-2; CDR3: CASNDAGELFF
V: TRBV7-2; J: TRBJ2-5; CDR3: CASSLPGQGVVTQYF
V: TRBV13; J: TRBJ2-7; CDR3: CASSPPRYDLGSYEQYF
V: TRBV3-1; J: TRBJ2-3; CDR3: CASSGLALSITDTQYF
V: TRBV2; J: TRBJ1-5; CDR3: CASSSDRGEQPQHF
V: TRBV5-1; J: TRBJ2-1; CDR3: CASSFGQKYNEQFF
V: TRBV6-1; J: TRBJ2-1; CDR3: CASRPGGVSYNEQFF
V: TRBV4-1; J: TRBJ2-3; CDR3: CASSRGQGLSDTQYF
V: TRBV21-1; J: TRBJ2-1; CDR3: CASSKRASGKSEQFF
V: TRBV29-1; J: TRBJ1-5; CDR3: CSVPGQGPGQPQHF
V: TRBV3-1; J: TRBJ2-2; CDR3: CASSPSGNGELFF